These T cell receptor beta chains were read from a single sample in a study of T-cell reconstitution after alpha-beta-depleted transplantation in children. MiXCR, applied by TCRdb to the PCR reads, yields one record per CDR3 protein. This repertoire shows a few hundred thousand distinct CDR3 sequences, roughly a tenth found once; its top ten account for approximately 5.4%. Sequences were derived from PBMCs from the stem cell graft donor, sampled from the stem cell graft. These receptors all stem from a human donor who donated a stem cell graft to a child with SCID. The CDR3 runs from the conserved cysteine through the conserved F or W. Each record gives: D gene, J gene, clone size, V gene, CDR3 DNA, CDR3 protein. A D gene is named only where the DNA matches it firmly. Expanded clones are given a class, and other clones once, few, many or no size at all.

d_call: TRBD1; j_call: TRBJ1-1; clone_size: many; v_call: TRBV20-1; cdr3_nt: TGCAGTGCTAGAGATGTTAGACAGGGGAGCCCCCGCGGCTACGCTTTCTTT; cdr3_aa: CSARDVRQGSPRGYAFF
d_call: .; j_call: TRBJ2-7; clone_size: many; v_call: TRBV29-1; cdr3_nt: TGCAGCGTTGAAGCACGCAGATACGAGCAGTACTTC; cdr3_aa: CSVEARRYEQYF
d_call: .; j_call: TRBJ1-2; clone_size: many; v_call: TRBV5-1; cdr3_nt: TGCGCCAGCAGTACCGCACAGACGGATGGCTACACCTTC; cdr3_aa: CASSTAQTDGYTF
d_call: .; j_call: TRBJ2-3; clone_size: few; v_call: TRBV6-1; cdr3_nt: TGTGCCAGCATCCGGAGCTCCTACTACACAGATACGCAGTATTTT; cdr3_aa: CASIRSSYYTDTQYF
d_call: TRBD1; j_call: TRBJ2-3; clone_size: many; v_call: TRBV7-8; cdr3_nt: TGTGCCAGCAGCATAAGGGGGCTTCGGGTCAGCCGCACAGATACGCAGTATTTT; cdr3_aa: CASSIRGLRVSRTDTQYF
d_call: .; j_call: TRBJ1-6; clone_size: .; v_call: TRBV5-5; cdr3_nt: TGTGCCAGCAGCATTCAAGGGCTGGGTGGTTCACCCCTCCACTTT; cdr3_aa: CASSIQGLGGSPLHF
d_call: .; j_call: TRBJ1-3; clone_size: many; v_call: TRBV6-1; cdr3_nt: TGTGCCAGCAGCCGGGACGCTGCTGGAAACACCATATATTTT; cdr3_aa: CASSRDAAGNTIYF
d_call: .; j_call: TRBJ1-4; clone_size: many; v_call: TRBV12-3/TRBV12-4; cdr3_nt: TGTGCCAGCAGTGCCGACCCGACATCCTGGAATGAAAAACTGTTTTTT; cdr3_aa: CASSADPTSWNEKLFF
d_call: .; j_call: TRBJ2-1; clone_size: .; v_call: TRBV4-2; cdr3_nt: TGTGCCAGCAGCCGCTCAGATCCGGGCCTCAATGAGCAGTTCTTC; cdr3_aa: CASSRSDPGLNEQFF
d_call: TRBD2; j_call: TRBJ2-5; clone_size: many; v_call: TRBV20-1; cdr3_nt: TGCAGTGCGTCGGGACTACTACAAGAGACCCAGTACTTC; cdr3_aa: CSASGLLQETQYF
d_call: .; j_call: TRBJ2-1; clone_size: many; v_call: TRBV7-9; cdr3_nt: TGTGCCAGCAGCTTAGGGACAGTACCTATCAATGAGCAGTTCTTC; cdr3_aa: CASSLGTVPINEQFF
d_call: .; j_call: TRBJ1-2; clone_size: many; v_call: TRBV9; cdr3_nt: TGTGCCAGCAGCGCCCACCGGACAGCTAACTATGGCTACACCTTC; cdr3_aa: CASSAHRTANYGYTF
d_call: TRBD1; j_call: TRBJ2-1; clone_size: many; v_call: TRBV5-1; cdr3_nt: TGCGCCAGCAGCTTGGCCGGGGGACAGGTCAGCTTCTTC; cdr3_aa: CASSLAGGQVSFF
d_call: .; j_call: TRBJ1-1; clone_size: many; v_call: TRBV5-1; cdr3_nt: TGCGCCAGCAGCCCAGGGTGGACGGGCACTGAAGCTTTCTTT; cdr3_aa: CASSPGWTGTEAFF
d_call: TRBD1; j_call: TRBJ2-7; clone_size: many; v_call: TRBV5-8; cdr3_nt: TGTGCCAGCAGCCCTACCGGGACAGGGAACTACGAGCAGTACTTC; cdr3_aa: CASSPTGTGNYEQYF
d_call: .; j_call: TRBJ2-2; clone_size: many; v_call: TRBV5-1; cdr3_nt: TGCGCCAGCAGCTTGGCTCCGGCGGGCACCGGGGAGCTGTTTTTT; cdr3_aa: CASSLAPAGTGELFF